This T cell receptor beta chain was observed in a study of T cell responses to AZD1222 COVID-19 vaccine. About the study: Second-dose recipients at about 4 or about 12 weeks were treated as one pooled group. Study-wide results and limits: Unmutated regions of variants are reportedly targeted by nearly half of spike-specific TCRs. Repertoires were obtained solely post-peak T cell response. White British donors predominated, females outnumbered males, and clonal diversity was possibly underestimated.

About this clone itself: Its specificity is not known.

Between the trimmed V and J ends, which lost 10 bases and 8 bases, there was a span of 21 bases. The CDR3 runs to 13 residues. Germline V gene lookup returns CDR1 SGHNT and CDR2 YYREEE (reference sequence). Using immunoSEQ multiplex PCR, the repertoire was profiled, and TCRdb retains in-frame clones only, with some absent. This table holds around 110,000 clones, approximately 92% found once. The sequenced sample was peripheral blood, obtained on day 0 of AZD1222 vaccination. The sequence derives from an adult in good health. The V gene is TRBV5-4, the J gene TRBJ1-2; unclear D gene. Here the CDR3 reads CAGSREAEGGYTF. The CDR3 DNA reads TGTGCCGGATCAAGAGAGGCGGAAGGGGGCTACACCTTC.